This T cell receptor beta chain was sequenced during a study of spatial heterogeneity in lung cancer. Described time point: sample taken at primary tumor resection. Each CDR3 protein gets one entry after TCRdb re-called the 5' RACE reads with MiXCR. The data contain 75,000 or so distinct CDR3 sequences, about 8.5% of them singletons. This clonotype was observed a few times. The CDR3 spans 16 residues. Trimming took 0 bases from V and 0 from J; bases not matched to a gene: 3. Germline V gene data show CDR1 as DFQATT and CDR2 as SNEGSKA (reference sequence). This sequence joins TRBV20-1 and TRBJ2-1; 9 nucleotides line up with TRBD1. The sample was PBMCs, taken at surgery. The sequence was obtained from a male donor with early-stage non-small cell lung cancer. This chain's CDR3 is CSARDPGQGSYNEQFF. The CDR3 nucleotides are TGCAGTGCTAGAGACCCGGGACAGGGCTCCTACAATGAGCAGTTCTTC.